This T cell receptor beta chain was sequenced in a study of T cell responses to AZD1222 COVID-19 vaccine. Using immunoSEQ multiplex PCR, the repertoire was profiled, and TCRdb retains in-frame clones only, with some absent. The sample carries over 150,000 clones, roughly 89% recorded once. The specimen comprised peripheral blood, sampled 28 days after the second AZD1222 dose. This receptor was identified in an adult who received the AZD1222 COVID-19 vaccine.

DNA of the CDR3: TGTGCCTGGAGTGTTTGGGGAGCCCGCACAGATACGCAGTATTTT. Its translation is CAWSVWGARTDTQYF. The chain combines TRBV30 with TRBJ2-3; tentatively, D is TRBD2 (5 bases). The V end was cut by 0 bases, the J end by 1 base, with 11 bases between. CDR3 length equals 15 residues. In germline, CDR1 is GTSNPN, CDR2 SVGIG (reference sequence). Variable domain in full (rest from reference TRBV30 and TRBJ2-3): SQTIHQWPATLVQPVGSPLSLECTVEGTSNPNLYWYRQAAGRGLQLLFYSVGIGQISSEVPQNLSASRPQDRQFILSSKKLLLSDSGFYLCAWSVWGARTDTQYFGPGTRLTVL.